Each of the 10 T cell receptor beta chains below was sequenced from the same sample in a study of tumor-infiltrating lymphocytes in primary liver carcinoma. The study extracted blood RNA from unsorted whole blood and also extracted germline DNA. TCR beta cDNA was made from approximately 540 ng total RNA with a constant-region primer. Slightly modified ARM-PCR served as the procedure for the TCR beta libraries. These libraries came from three rounds of nested multiplex PCR. Forward primers for TRBV1-TRBV30 and a C-beta reverse primer served the first two PCR rounds, at around 11 cycles each. MiXCR was run by TCRdb on the multiplex PCR reads, yielding one entry per CDR3 protein. The sample shows approximately 330,000 distinct CDR3 sequences, 65% of them seen only once. The specimen sequenced was peripheral blood. These receptors were taken from a man aged 40-55 years with primary liver carcinoma and hepatitis B virus infection.

The sample holds many counts of this clonotype. The chain uses TRBV6-2 or TRBV6-3 and TRBJ2-5; 10 bases are a match to TRBD2. The J segment lost 1 base and the V segment lost 4 bases, leaving 15 bases of the junction unmatched. Per germline, CDR1 MNHEY and CDR2 SVGEGT. CDR3 length: 19 amino acids. The CDR3 region is CASSSTRTSGRGVQETQYF. In nucleotides, the CDR3 is TGTGCCAGCAGTTCGACTCGGACTAGCGGCAGGGGCGTCCAAGAGACCCAGTACTTC.

As concerns this clonotype: A junction end diverges from the germline sequence, so it may reflect a read error. This sequence joins TRBV4-2 and TRBJ2-1; 9 bases fit TRBD1. The length of the CDR3 is 15 residues. Germline-derived CDR1 and CDR2 are LGHNA and YNFKEQ. CDR3 loop: CACSRDRVSYNEQFF. CDR3 DNA sequence: TGTGCCTGCAGCCGGGACAGGGTATCCTACAATGAGCAGTTCTTT.

The sample holds a few counts of this clonotype. The J gene is TRBJ2-3, the V gene TRBV7-9; D is possibly TRBD1 (7 bases). The germline V gene has CDR1 SEHNR and CDR2 FQNEAQ (reference sequence). CDR3 length: 18 amino acids. With 4 bases removed from V and 3 bases from J, the gap between germline ends came to 23 bases. The CDR3 sequence is CASSSQVAGGKATDTQYF. CDR3 sequence (DNA): TGTGCCAGCAGCTCTCAGGTGGCAGGGGGGAAGGCGACAGATACGCAGTATTTT.

The gene calls are TRBV25-1 and TRBJ2-7, with D hard to call. This CDR3 region has 14 residues. V gave up 3 bases and J gave up 6 bases, with 15 bases separating them. Germline V gene lookup returns CDR1 MGHDK and CDR2 SYGVNS. CDR3 sequence (DNA): TGTGCCAGCAGTGACCACCTGGAAGATGGCGAGCAGTACTTC. Its protein is CASSDHLEDGEQYF.

With respect to this clonotype: At one boundary the junction diverges from the germline segment, which might be a read error. The chain uses TRBV4-1 and TRBJ2-4; D not resolved. The germline gives CDR1 MGHRA, CDR2 YSYEKL. The CDR3 has 14 amino acids. The CDR3 is CASSQTPANNIQYF. The CDR3 bases are TGCGCCAGCAGCCAAACACCCGCCAATAACATACAGTACTTC.

This clonotype showed up just once. This sequence joins TRBV2 and TRBJ2-2; D gene uncertain. The CDR3 sequence is 13 residues long. Germline V gives CDR1 SNHLY, CDR2 FYNNEI. V was clipped by 8 bases and J by 1 base, with 8 bases between them. CDR3 nucleotide sequence: TGTGCCAGCGCCTTTCTGAACACCGGGGAGCTGTTTTTT. Its translation is CASAFLNTGELFF. The complete variable domain, with remaining parts taken from reference TRBV2 and TRBJ2-2, reads EPEVTQTPSHQVTQMGQEVILRCVPISNHLYFYWYRQILGQKVEFLVSFYNNEISEKSEIFDDQFSVERPDGSNFTLKIRSTKLEDSAMYFCASAFLNTGELFFGEGSRLTVL.

The J gene is TRBJ2-7, the V gene TRBV10-2, with 7 bases lining up with TRBD2. J lost 1 base, V lost 2 bases, and 14 bases had no gene match. The CDR3 spans 18 residues. Germline V lookup: CDR1 WSHSY, CDR2 SAAADI. CDR3 residues: CASSESGGRIQLSYEQYF. The CDR3 bases are TGCGCCAGCAGTGAGAGCGGCGGGAGAATTCAATTGTCCTACGAGCAGTACTTC.

This clonotype was recorded many times. The CDR3 loop reads CAARDAGYTF. The CDR3, as DNA: TGTGCCGCCCGGGACGCTGGCTACACCTTC. The rearrangement links TRBV6-2 or TRBV6-3 to TRBJ1-2; D is possibly TRBD1 (5 bases). This CDR3 is built from 10 residues. The germline V and J ends were trimmed by 11 bases and 7 bases, with 11 bases remaining between them. In germline, CDR1 is MNHEY, CDR2 SVGEGT.

Many counts were recorded for this clonotype. This sequence joins TRBV11-2 and TRBJ2-5; TRBD2 agrees at 14 bases. V dropped 5 bases and J dropped 5; count of bases not matched to a gene: 10. The CDR3 consists of 17 residues. Germline lookup yields CDR1 SGHAT and CDR2 FQNNGV. CDR3 residues: CASSRGTSGRGRETQYF. The CDR3 nucleotides read TGTGCCAGCAGCCGTGGGACTAGCGGGAGAGGCAGGGAGACCCAGTACTTC.

The sample holds many counts of this clonotype. The J gene is TRBJ2-5, the V gene TRBV6-2 or TRBV6-3, with 7 bases identical to TRBD2. Germline trimming cut 7 bases from V and 5 bases from J; bases unmatched to any gene: 13. The CDR3 is 15 residues long. Germline-derived CDR1 and CDR2 are MNHEY and SVGEGT. The CDR3 loop is CASTSLAGEGETQYF. The DNA for the CDR3 is TGTGCCAGCACCTCCCTGGCGGGAGAAGGCGAGACCCAGTACTTC.